This TCR beta chain was documented in a study of regulatory T cells in long-lasting Graves disease. General observations from the study: Relative to newly diagnosed Graves' patients, persistent ones had lower TCR diversity.

This clonotype came up many times. Its cognate antigen is unknown. Construction of the TCR beta libraries employed iRepertoire HTBI primers in conjunction with Arm-PCR of CDR3 regions. Using its own MiXCR run on the multiplex PCR reads, TCRdb lists one record per CDR3 protein. The sample has hundreds of thousands of distinct CDR3 sequences, approximately 15% seen once; the top ten hold about 17%. The time point was: newly diagnosed GD, antithyroid drugs for less than 3 months. Scientists built the TCR library using RNA that was extracted from PBMCs. These data also featured in a second study, about T cells in Graves' hyperthyroidism and ophthalmopathy. As that study records: The hyperthyroidism patients had all been newly diagnosed, and their disease duration was under 2 months. Their ages ranged from 18 to 65 years. Patients showing uncontrolled infection, other autoimmune disease, pregnancy or lactation were ineligible.

Sequenced here: peripheral blood mononuclear cells (PBMCs), sampled at new diagnosis, from a patient treated with antithyroid drugs. The sequence was obtained from a woman aged 30 to 39 with Graves disease.

CDR3 DNA: TGTGCCAGCAGTCTCGACATTTCCACCGGGGAGCTGTTTTTT. It is translated as CASSLDISTGELFF. The chain employs TRBV6-2 or TRBV6-3 and TRBJ2-2; D unclear. The V gene lost 5 bases and the J gene lost 4 bases, with 11 bases spanning the gap. Per germline, CDR1 MNHEY and CDR2 SVGEGT. There are 14 residues in the CDR3.